These 14 T cell receptor beta chains were all obtained from the same sample, sequenced in a study of PD-1 blockade in classical Hodgkin lymphoma. The protocol was immunoSEQ multiplex PCR, while the TCRdb copy is restricted to in-frame clones and leaves out a portion. The sample holds about 28,000 clones, 85% to 90% seen once. Every one of the patients relapsed after autologous stem cell transplantation (brentuximab vedotin exposure was variable). Magnetic negative selection was used to purify CD8+ T cells from thawed PBMCs. The sequenced sample was CD8+ T cells from blood, obtained at baseline. The receptors were sampled from a human donor with classical Hodgkin lymphoma.

This sequence joins TRBV27 and TRBJ2-7; 7 bases match TRBD2. The CDR3 runs 16 residues. Unmatched junction bases numbered 12, after V lost 5 bases and J lost 2 bases. Germline CDR1 and CDR2: MNHEY and SMNVEV (reference sequence). The DNA of the CDR3 is TGTGCCAGCAGTCCCGGGGGACTATTCCTTCCCTACGAGCAGTACTTC. This sequence encodes CASSPGGLFLPYEQYF.

This clone was detected only a few times. The V and J genes are TRBV28 and TRBJ1-5, with D perhaps matching TRBD1 (6 bases). The CDR3 is 15 amino acids. Germline lookup yields CDR1 MDHEN and CDR2 SYDVKM. V lost 4 bases and J 3 bases, leaving 13 bases between the germline ends. This CDR3 is CASSYGQSYNQPQHF. In DNA, the CDR3 is TGTGCCAGCAGTTACGGACAGAGTTACAATCAGCCCCAGCATTTT.

V and J are TRBV10-3 and TRBJ2-3; D is unclear. The CDR3 spans 15 residues. CDR1 ENHRY and CDR2 SYGVKD come from the germline V gene. V was shortened by 0 bases and J by 8 bases, with 15 bases between the two germline ends. The CDR3 sequence is CAISESAVGSVTQYF. As DNA, the CDR3 is TGTGCCATCAGTGAGTCGGCAGTAGGCTCTGTTACGCAGTATTTT.

This clone was detected only once. The CDR3 sequence is CASSLGPQAGYTF. The CDR3 nucleotides read TGTGCCAGCAGCTTGGGGCCCCAGGCAGGCTACACCTTC. The gene calls are TRBV5-6 and TRBJ1-2; D call uncertain. Germline V gene sequence: CDR1 SGHDT, CDR2 YYEEEE. The CDR3 length is 13 residues. The V end was cut by 0 bases, the J end by 8 bases, with 11 bases between.

J is TRBJ2-3 and V is TRBV11-2, with D perhaps assigned TRBD1 or TRBD2 (6 bases each). V dropped 1 base and J dropped 4 bases, with 12 bases sitting between them. Germline V lookup: CDR1 SGHAT, CDR2 FQNNGV. This CDR3 comprises 15 residues. The CDR3 DNA is TGTGCCAGCAGCTTAGTGGGGGGCCTTGCAGATACGCAGTATTTT. Protein: CASSLVGGLADTQYF.

This clone was recorded a few times. The V call is TRBV7-9, the J call TRBJ1-4, with a weak D call TRBD1 (5 bases). Germline CDR1 is SEHNR and CDR2 is FQNEAQ (reference sequence). The CDR3 totals 15 residues. Trimming cost V 1 base and J 8 bases, with 14 bases left between them. CDR3 nucleotides: TGTGCCAGCAGCTTAGTAAGCAGGGAAGGGGAAAAACTGTTTTTT. Its protein product is CASSLVSREGEKLFF.

J is TRBJ2-1 and V is TRBV27, with D possibly being TRBD1 or TRBD2 (6 bases each). The CDR3 has 14 amino acids. With 5 bases removed from V and 15 bases from J, the gap between germline ends came to 23 bases. CDR1 is MNHEY and CDR2 is SMNVEV in the germline V gene (reference sequence). This CDR3 is CASSLGGPLQGWFF. CDR3 DNA: TGTGCCAGCAGTCTGGGGGGCCCCTTGCAGGGTTGGTTCTTC.

V gene TRBV9 combines with J gene TRBJ2-7, with TRBD1 matching over 9 bases. Germline values: CDR1 SGDLS, CDR2 YYNGEE. There are 15 residues in the CDR3. Germline trimming cut 2 bases from V and 5 bases from J; bases unmatched to any gene: 8. The CDR3: CASSVAGTGKDEQYF. The CDR3 DNA is TGTGCCAGCAGCGTCGCCGGGACAGGGAAGGACGAGCAGTACTTC. Combining the CDR3 with reference TRBV9 and TRBJ2-7 gives the whole variable domain DSGVTQTPKHLITATGQRVTLRCSPRSGDLSVYWYQQSLDQGLQFLIQYYNGEERAKGNILERFSAQQFPDLHSELNLSSLELGDSALYFCASSVAGTGKDEQYFGPGTRLTVT.

V is TRBV4-1 and J is TRBJ2-7; TRBD2 might be the D (6 bases). V was trimmed by 3 bases and J by 4 bases, leaving 16 bases between them. CDR3 size: 15 residues. The germline CDR1 and CDR2 sequences are MGHRA and YSYEKL. In DNA, the CDR3 is TGCGCCAGCAGCCATAGAAAGAGTAGCGGTTACGAGCAGTACTTC. Its translation: CASSHRKSSGYEQYF.

The chain recombines TRBV9 with TRBJ1-1; D is possibly TRBD1 (5 bases). The V gene lost 6 bases and the J gene lost 1 base, with 13 bases spanning the gap. The CDR3 length is 14 residues. Germline loops: CDR1 SGDLS, CDR2 YYNGEE. CDR3 DNA: TGTGCCAGCAACCTAAATGACAGGAACACTGAAGCTTTCTTT. It codes for CASNLNDRNTEAFF. The full variable domain, completed using reference TRBV9 and TRBJ1-1, is DSGVTQTPKHLITATGQRVTLRCSPRSGDLSVYWYQQSLDQGLQFLIQYYNGEERAKGNILERFSAQQFPDLHSELNLSSLELGDSALYFCASNLNDRNTEAFFGQGTRLTVV.

J is TRBJ2-7 and V is TRBV4-1, with D possibly called TRBD1 or TRBD2 (5 bases each). This CDR3 is built from 14 residues. The germline V gene encodes CDR1 MGHRA and CDR2 YSYEKL. The V and J ends lost 2 bases and 4 bases respectively, with 12 bases between them. The CDR3 bases are TGCGCCAGCAGCCAACAGTTGGGGGATTACGAGCAGTACTTC. It encodes CASSQQLGDYEQYF.

The V and J genes are TRBV9 and TRBJ2-5; possibly TRBD1 for D (6 bases). The length of the CDR3 is 14 residues. V was trimmed by 3 bases and J by 1 base, leaving 10 bases between them. The germline V gene has CDR1 SGDLS and CDR2 YYNGEE. The CDR3 region is CASSGTGIQETQYF. CDR3 nucleotides: TGTGCCAGCAGCGGAACAGGGATCCAAGAGACCCAGTACTTC.

The chain carries TRBV28 and TRBJ1-2; D call uncertain. This CDR3 has 12 amino acids. Germline loops: CDR1 MDHEN, CDR2 SYDVKM. The germline V and J ends were trimmed by 5 bases and 5 bases, with 9 bases remaining between them. The CDR3 sequence: CASSTTTYGYTF. The CDR3 DNA reads as TGTGCCAGCAGTACCACGACTTATGGCTACACCTTC.

The genes are TRBV27 and TRBJ2-3; no reliable D call. With 5 bases removed from V and 3 bases from J, the gap between germline ends came to 15 bases. Germline values: CDR1 MNHEY, CDR2 SMNVEV (reference sequence). The CDR3 sequence is 15 residues long. Here the CDR3 reads CASSRPPPRTDTQYF. CDR3 DNA: TGTGCCAGCAGTCGGCCACCCCCCCGGACAGATACGCAGTATTTT.